This is a list of T cell receptor beta chains from one sample in a study of T cells in Graves' hyperthyroidism and ophthalmopathy. TCRdb re-called the multiplex PCR reads through MiXCR, storing one row per CDR3 protein. The top ten clones hold under 9.5% of a sample with roughly 740,000 distinct CDR3 sequences, about 15% of them seen once. The sample was blood. These receptors originate from a man between 18 and 35 years old with Graves' hyperthyroidism. Each CDR3 is given with its conserved first and last residue. D genes are given only for firm matches. Clone size is not always given. Where it is, it says once, few, many or a class for expanded clones.

v_gene: TRBV12-3/TRBV12-4
j_gene: TRBJ1-2
abundance: few
d_gene: TRBD1
CDR3nt: TGTGCCAGCAGTTTGGTCCAGGGGGTAGTTTATGGCTACACCTTC
CDR3aa: CASSLVQGVVYGYTF

v_gene: TRBV30
j_gene: TRBJ1-2
abundance: NA
d_gene: NA
CDR3nt: TGTGCCTGGAGTGACCAAAACTATGGCTACACCTTC
CDR3aa: CAWSDQNYGYTF

v_gene: TRBV20-1
j_gene: TRBJ1-5
abundance: few
d_gene: NA
CDR3nt: TGCAGTGCTAGTAGGGCTAATCAGCCCCAGCATTTT
CDR3aa: CSASRANQPQHF

v_gene: TRBV28
j_gene: TRBJ1-6
abundance: many
d_gene: NA
CDR3nt: TGTGCCAGCAGTTTAGTCAGATATAATTCACCCCTCCACTTT
CDR3aa: CASSLVRYNSPLHF

v_gene: TRBV12-3/TRBV12-4
j_gene: TRBJ2-7
abundance: NA
d_gene: NA
CDR3nt: TGTGCCAGCAGTTCCCCAGGGGGGGGAGAGCAGTACTTC
CDR3aa: CASSSPGGGEQYF

v_gene: TRBV18
j_gene: TRBJ1-2
abundance: NA
d_gene: NA
CDR3nt: TGTGCCAGCTCGCCGGGACCGAGCTATGGCTACACCTTC
CDR3aa: CASSPGPSYGYTF

v_gene: TRBV11-2
j_gene: TRBJ2-3
abundance: many
d_gene: NA
CDR3nt: TGTGCCAGCGGACAAACTAGCACAGATACGCAGTATTTT
CDR3aa: CASGQTSTDTQYF

v_gene: TRBV20-1
j_gene: TRBJ2-2
abundance: NA
d_gene: NA
CDR3nt: TGCAGTGCTAGAGGACCGACTAGGGGCACCGGGGAGCTGTTTTTT
CDR3aa: CSARGPTRGTGELFF

v_gene: TRBV2
j_gene: TRBJ2-5
abundance: many
d_gene: NA
CDR3nt: TGTGCCAGCAGCGGGCAGACAGAGACCCAGTACTTC
CDR3aa: CASSGQTETQYF

v_gene: TRBV28
j_gene: TRBJ2-1
abundance: many
d_gene: NA
CDR3nt: TGTGCCAGCGGGTCCCGGGACGTTACGTACAATGAGCAGTTCTTC
CDR3aa: CASGSRDVTYNEQFF

v_gene: TRBV28
j_gene: TRBJ2-3
abundance: many
d_gene: NA
CDR3nt: TGTGCCAGCTCTCAGGATCGGACTCTGAGCACAGATACGCAGTATTTT
CDR3aa: CASSQDRTLSTDTQYF

v_gene: TRBV20-1
j_gene: TRBJ2-4
abundance: many
d_gene: NA
CDR3nt: TGCAGTGCCTCAACTTCCGGCCTAAACATTCAGTACTTC
CDR3aa: CSASTSGLNIQYF

v_gene: TRBV20-1
j_gene: TRBJ2-1
abundance: few
d_gene: NA
CDR3nt: TGCAGTGCCCATACAGGGCTTACCTACAATGAGCAGTTCTTC
CDR3aa: CSAHTGLTYNEQFF

v_gene: TRBV12-3/TRBV12-4
j_gene: TRBJ1-5
abundance: many
d_gene: NA
CDR3nt: TGTGCCAGCAGTTTGGATAATTGGAATAGCAATCAGCCCCAGCATTTT
CDR3aa: CASSLDNWNSNQPQHF

v_gene: TRBV28
j_gene: TRBJ2-2
abundance: many
d_gene: NA
CDR3nt: TGTGCCAGCAGCCCTGTGGCAGCAGCCAACACCGGGGAGCTGTTTTTT
CDR3aa: CASSPVAAANTGELFF

v_gene: TRBV5-5
j_gene: TRBJ2-3
abundance: NA
d_gene: NA
CDR3nt: TGTGCCAGCTCAGTAGGGGCGGGAGATACGCAGTATTTT
CDR3aa: CASSVGAGDTQYF

v_gene: TRBV2
j_gene: TRBJ1-1
abundance: many
d_gene: NA
CDR3nt: TGTGCCGGTGGGTGGACCCCGAACACTGAAGCTTTCTTT
CDR3aa: CAGGWTPNTEAFF

v_gene: TRBV14
j_gene: TRBJ2-7
abundance: few
d_gene: NA
CDR3nt: TGTGCCAGCAGCCCGGGACACGGCTACGAGCAGTACTTC
CDR3aa: CASSPGHGYEQYF

v_gene: TRBV29-1
j_gene: TRBJ1-1
abundance: few
d_gene: TRBD1
CDR3nt: TGCAGCGTTCGCGGGACAGGGGGCAGTAGGAACACTGAAGCTTTCTTT
CDR3aa: CSVRGTGGSRNTEAFF

v_gene: TRBV20-1
j_gene: TRBJ1-1
abundance: once
d_gene: NA
CDR3nt: TGCAGTGCTAGGATCCCGGGTCCGAACACTGAAGCTTTCTTT
CDR3aa: CSARIPGPNTEAFF

v_gene: TRBV7-9
j_gene: TRBJ2-7
abundance: many
d_gene: NA
CDR3nt: TGTGCCAGCAGCAATGAAGCCGGGACGCTAAAGCAGTACTTC
CDR3aa: CASSNEAGTLKQYF

v_gene: TRBV14
j_gene: TRBJ1-2
abundance: many
d_gene: NA
CDR3nt: TGTGCCAGCAGCCAAGGGCTGGCTTTGAACTATGGCTACACCTTC
CDR3aa: CASSQGLALNYGYTF

v_gene: TRBV12-3/TRBV12-4
j_gene: TRBJ2-7
abundance: many
d_gene: TRBD2
CDR3nt: TGTGCCAGCAGTTTAGCTGCCGGGACTAGCCCCTACGAGCAGTACTTC
CDR3aa: CASSLAAGTSPYEQYF

v_gene: TRBV25-1
j_gene: TRBJ1-3
abundance: NA
d_gene: NA
CDR3nt: TGTGCCAGCAGGGCGAACAGGGAATTTGGAAACACCATATATTTT
CDR3aa: CASRANREFGNTIYF

v_gene: TRBV7-2
j_gene: TRBJ1-5
abundance: NA
d_gene: NA
CDR3nt: TGTGCCAGCGGCTTAGACGGTCCCCCAATACAGCCCCAGCATTTT
CDR3aa: CASGLDGPPIQPQHF

v_gene: TRBV9
j_gene: TRBJ1-1
abundance: many
d_gene: TRBD1
CDR3nt: TGTGCCAGCAGCGCCGGGACAGCCCCTGAAGCTTTCTTT
CDR3aa: CASSAGTAPEAFF

v_gene: TRBV12-3/TRBV12-4
j_gene: TRBJ2-7
abundance: NA
d_gene: TRBD2
CDR3nt: TGTGCCAGCAGCAAGGGACTAGCGGGGGAAAGCGGGGGGAACGAGCAGTACTTC
CDR3aa: CASSKGLAGESGGNEQYF

v_gene: TRBV6-1
j_gene: TRBJ2-7
abundance: few
d_gene: TRBD1
CDR3nt: TGTGCCAGCATCAAATACTTGGACAGGCCGAGCTCCTACGAGCAGTACTTC
CDR3aa: CASIKYLDRPSSYEQYF

v_gene: TRBV10-3
j_gene: TRBJ2-7
abundance: few
d_gene: TRBD1
CDR3nt: TGTGCCATCAGTGTGACAGGGGCAAATCACGAGCAGTACTTC
CDR3aa: CAISVTGANHEQYF

v_gene: TRBV7-8
j_gene: TRBJ2-5
abundance: many
d_gene: TRBD1
CDR3nt: TGTGCCAGCAGTCCTACAGGGGTGGTAGAGACCCAGTACTTC
CDR3aa: CASSPTGVVETQYF

v_gene: TRBV7-3
j_gene: TRBJ1-3
abundance: NA
d_gene: NA
CDR3nt: TGTGCCAGCAGCTGTTGGGGGCGACAGGACCCCAACACCATATATTTT
CDR3aa: CASSCWGRQDPNTIYF

v_gene: TRBV28
j_gene: TRBJ1-2
abundance: many
d_gene: NA
CDR3nt: TGTGCCAGCAGTTCCCATGGGAAGGGTGGCTATGGCTACACCTTC
CDR3aa: CASSSHGKGGYGYTF

v_gene: TRBV20-1
j_gene: TRBJ2-1
abundance: NA
d_gene: TRBD2
CDR3nt: TGCAGTGCTAGGGTCCAACTAGCGGGAAAGCAGTTCTTC
CDR3aa: CSARVQLAGKQFF

v_gene: TRBV27
j_gene: TRBJ2-7
abundance: few
d_gene: NA
CDR3nt: TGTGCCAGCAGTTTAGGATGGGATCTCATTTCCTACGAGCAGTACTTC
CDR3aa: CASSLGWDLISYEQYF

v_gene: TRBV6-6
j_gene: TRBJ1-1
abundance: many
d_gene: NA
CDR3nt: TGTGCCAGCAGTTACCGAATGAACACTGAAGCTTTCTTT
CDR3aa: CASSYRMNTEAFF

v_gene: TRBV3-2
j_gene: TRBJ2-3
abundance: NA
d_gene: NA
CDR3nt: TGTGCCAGCAGCCAAGATATTTCGGCGAGAACAGATACGCAGTATTTT
CDR3aa: CASSQDISARTDTQYF

v_gene: TRBV14
j_gene: TRBJ2-1
abundance: many
d_gene: NA
CDR3nt: TGTGCCAGCAGATCCACAGGACTCGGTGGGCCTGAGCAGTTCTTC
CDR3aa: CASRSTGLGGPEQFF

v_gene: TRBV5-1
j_gene: TRBJ2-3
abundance: once
d_gene: NA
CDR3nt: TGCGCCAGCAGCTTAGATAGCGGCCTCACAGATACGCAGTATTTT
CDR3aa: CASSLDSGLTDTQYF

v_gene: TRBV10-3
j_gene: TRBJ2-3
abundance: NA
d_gene: NA
CDR3nt: TGTGCCATCAGTGGTGCAGGAAACTCAGATACGCAGTATTTT
CDR3aa: CAISGAGNSDTQYF

v_gene: TRBV27
j_gene: TRBJ1-4
abundance: NA
d_gene: TRBD1
CDR3nt: TGTGCCAGCGCCAACACGGGACAGGGTGAGGAAAAACTGTTTTTT
CDR3aa: CASANTGQGEEKLFF

v_gene: TRBV4-3
j_gene: TRBJ2-1
abundance: NA
d_gene: NA
CDR3nt: TGCGCCAGCAGCCAAGATGGCGGGCTGAGCTCCTACAATGAGCAGTTCTTC
CDR3aa: CASSQDGGLSSYNEQFF

v_gene: TRBV20-1
j_gene: TRBJ2-1
abundance: few
d_gene: TRBD2
CDR3nt: TGCAGTGCTAGACGAACTAGCGGGAGTGGTAATGAGCAGTTCTTC
CDR3aa: CSARRTSGSGNEQFF

v_gene: TRBV12-3/TRBV12-4
j_gene: TRBJ1-6
abundance: NA
d_gene: NA
CDR3nt: TGTGCCAGCAGTTATAGACAGCATAATTCACCCCTCCACTTT
CDR3aa: CASSYRQHNSPLHF

v_gene: TRBV5-5
j_gene: TRBJ2-3
abundance: many
d_gene: NA
CDR3nt: TGTGCCAGCAGCTTGGCGCAGTCTCTTAGCACAGATACGCAGTATTTT
CDR3aa: CASSLAQSLSTDTQYF

v_gene: TRBV7-2
j_gene: TRBJ2-7
abundance: NA
d_gene: NA
CDR3nt: TGTGCCAGCAACAGCCAGCCCGCCCACGAGCAGTACTTC
CDR3aa: CASNSQPAHEQYF

v_gene: TRBV6-2/TRBV6-3
j_gene: TRBJ2-2
abundance: few
d_gene: NA
CDR3nt: TGTGCCAGCAGAAACGGGGTAAACACCGGGGAGCTGTTTTTT
CDR3aa: CASRNGVNTGELFF

v_gene: TRBV2
j_gene: TRBJ2-5
abundance: NA
d_gene: TRBD1
CDR3nt: TGTGCCGGGAAACAGGGGGCTCAAGAGACCCAGTACTTC
CDR3aa: CAGKQGAQETQYF

v_gene: TRBV30
j_gene: TRBJ1-2
abundance: NA
d_gene: TRBD1
CDR3nt: TGTGCCTGGAGTGCATGGGACAGAAACTATGGCTACACCTTC
CDR3aa: CAWSAWDRNYGYTF

v_gene: TRBV29-1
j_gene: TRBJ2-7
abundance: many
d_gene: NA
CDR3nt: TGCAGCGTTGTCGTGAAGGCCGCCTACGAGCAGTACTTC
CDR3aa: CSVVVKAAYEQYF

v_gene: TRBV25-1
j_gene: TRBJ2-7
abundance: few
d_gene: TRBD1
CDR3nt: TGTGCCAGCAGTGACATCGGTGACAGGGAAGCGCGGCAGTACTTC
CDR3aa: CASSDIGDREARQYF

v_gene: TRBV6-2/TRBV6-3
j_gene: TRBJ2-7
abundance: NA
d_gene: TRBD2
CDR3nt: TGTGCCAGCACCCTCCGGGGGGGATCCTACGAGCAGTACTTC
CDR3aa: CASTLRGGSYEQYF

v_gene: TRBV20-1
j_gene: TRBJ2-7
abundance: few
d_gene: TRBD1
CDR3nt: TGCAGTGCTAGAGATTCGGGGACAGGGCTCTACGAGCAGTACTTC
CDR3aa: CSARDSGTGLYEQYF

v_gene: TRBV7-9
j_gene: TRBJ2-3
abundance: many
d_gene: NA
CDR3nt: TGTGCCAGCAGCTTAACAGGGTTGGGGGATACGCAGTATTTT
CDR3aa: CASSLTGLGDTQYF

v_gene: TRBV6-2/TRBV6-3
j_gene: TRBJ2-7
abundance: NA
d_gene: TRBD2
CDR3nt: TGTGCCAGCAGTTCCTCCACTACCTTAGCGTTAGCGGGAGGGTCCTACGAGCAGTACTTC
CDR3aa: CASSSSTTLALAGGSYEQYF

v_gene: TRBV11-3
j_gene: TRBJ2-1
abundance: NA
d_gene: NA
CDR3nt: TGTGCCAGCAGCCCATCCCGCCAGCAGGTCTACAATGAGCAGTTCTTC
CDR3aa: CASSPSRQQVYNEQFF